This is a list of T cell receptor beta chains from one sample in a study of blood T cells in healthy people across ages. TCRdb used MiXCR to reprocess the 5' RACE reads, holding one entry per CDR3 protein. The sample lists 700,000 or so distinct CDR3 sequences, approximately 40% occurring once. What was sequenced was blood. The origin of the receptors is an elderly man in good health. Each CDR3 is given with its conserved first and last residue.

j_gene: TRBJ1-1; v_gene: TRBV27; CDR3aa: CASSFRQMAEAFF
j_gene: TRBJ2-1; v_gene: TRBV7-3; CDR3aa: CASSLDSYNEQFF
j_gene: TRBJ2-5; v_gene: TRBV14; CDR3aa: CASSQLRVETQYF
j_gene: TRBJ1-5; v_gene: TRBV6-5; CDR3aa: CASSYSGYQPQHF
j_gene: TRBJ1-2; v_gene: TRBV28; CDR3aa: CASSWAGGVDYGYTF
j_gene: TRBJ2-2; v_gene: TRBV11-2; CDR3aa: CASSSQGQGIGGELFF
j_gene: TRBJ2-3; v_gene: TRBV24-1; CDR3aa: CAAKSGGTQYF
j_gene: TRBJ2-6; v_gene: TRBV6-1; CDR3aa: CASFEGRGGANVLTF
j_gene: TRBJ1-1; v_gene: TRBV3-1; CDR3aa: CASSQRREMTEAFF
j_gene: TRBJ2-2; v_gene: TRBV27; CDR3aa: CASSSSIYTETGELFF
j_gene: TRBJ1-1; v_gene: TRBV28; CDR3aa: CASSTTTLRWLTEAFF
j_gene: TRBJ1-2; v_gene: TRBV7-2; CDR3aa: CASSTSTHNYGYTF
j_gene: TRBJ2-3; v_gene: TRBV12-5; CDR3aa: CATNRPGGTDTQYF
j_gene: TRBJ1-4; v_gene: TRBV4-3; CDR3aa: CASSQKYRATNEKLFF
j_gene: -; v_gene: TRBV5-1; CDR3aa: CASRYRLAGGPNEQYF
j_gene: TRBJ2-5; v_gene: TRBV10-3; CDR3aa: CAISEFGEGPRETQYF
j_gene: TRBJ2-7; v_gene: TRBV5-1; CDR3aa: CASSSDLLASYEQYF
j_gene: TRBJ2-3; v_gene: TRBV12-3/TRBV12-4; CDR3aa: CASRGGAGVFSTDTQYF
j_gene: TRBJ2-1; v_gene: TRBV5-5; CDR3aa: CASSLGAGGHLEQFF
j_gene: TRBJ2-5; v_gene: TRBV24-1; CDR3aa: CATSDPRGGYQETQYF
j_gene: TRBJ2-7; v_gene: TRBV6-2/TRBV6-3; CDR3aa: CASSYLLKYEQYF
j_gene: TRBJ1-2; v_gene: TRBV5-6; CDR3aa: CASNGAYGYTF
j_gene: TRBJ2-5; v_gene: TRBV7-6; CDR3aa: CASSLFGGFGETQYF
j_gene: TRBJ1-5; v_gene: TRBV29-1; CDR3aa: CSVADRREQPQHF
j_gene: -; v_gene: TRBV14; CDR3aa: CASSRFPEASSYNEQYF
j_gene: TRBJ2-1; v_gene: TRBV11-3; CDR3aa: CASSLDGQPYNEQFF
j_gene: TRBJ1-2; v_gene: TRBV3-1; CDR3aa: CASSQDSRRNGYTF
j_gene: TRBJ1-5; v_gene: TRBV6-4; CDR3aa: CASSPDISQPQHF
j_gene: TRBJ1-5; v_gene: TRBV6-5; CDR3aa: CASSYYGTGVGQPQHF
j_gene: TRBJ2-1; v_gene: TRBV6-1; CDR3aa: CASMIGGGNNEQFF
j_gene: TRBJ2-7; v_gene: TRBV10-2; CDR3aa: CASSESALAGVYEQYF
j_gene: TRBJ2-7; v_gene: TRBV10-3; CDR3aa: CAITPDRSYEQYF
j_gene: TRBJ2-3; v_gene: TRBV20-1; CDR3aa: CSAFQREKRYAYF
j_gene: TRBJ1-2; v_gene: TRBV6-1; CDR3aa: CASSEGVGGYTF
j_gene: TRBJ1-2; v_gene: TRBV20-1; CDR3aa: CSARAGGDGYTF
j_gene: TRBJ2-7; v_gene: TRBV29-1; CDR3aa: CSAVRVDEQYF
j_gene: TRBJ1-2; v_gene: TRBV7-2; CDR3aa: CASSLGPSSGLRNYGYTF
j_gene: TRBJ2-6; v_gene: TRBV20-1; CDR3aa: CSARPHPGAGANVLTF